The 16 T cell receptor beta chains below come from one sample, sequenced in a study of shared clonotypes between healthy human individuals. The protocol was immunoSEQ multiplex PCR, while the TCRdb copy is restricted to in-frame clones and leaves out a portion. The repertoire holds millions of clones, with about 95% as singletons. What was sequenced was naive CD4+ T cells sorted from blood. Subset denoted: CD45RA+ positively selected. Every receptor here comes from a man younger than 35 in good health.

In nucleotides, the CDR3 is TGCGCCACAATTCGGGACAGGGGTGGTCAGCCCCAGCATTTT. Translated: CATIRDRGGQPQHF. The chain joins TRBV5-1 to TRBJ1-5; 10 bases agree with TRBD1. Germline loops: CDR1 SGHRS, CDR2 YFSETQ. Losses at the gene ends were 9 bases for V and 6 bases for J; bases not matched to a gene: 9. The CDR3 totals 14 residues.

The V and J genes are TRBV5-6 and TRBJ1-1, with 10 bases identical to TRBD1. The CDR3 extends over 16 amino acids. Germline CDR1 is SGHDT and CDR2 is YYEEEE. Germline trimming cut 4 bases from V and 0 bases from J; bases unmatched to any gene: 6. The CDR3 DNA reads TGTGCCAGCAGCCCGGACAGGGGGAACTTGAACACTGAAGCTTTCTTT. It is translated as CASSPDRGNLNTEAFF.

V usage is TRBV6-6 and J usage is TRBJ2-1, with D unresolved. This CDR3 is built from 12 residues. The V gene's germline CDR1 is MNHNY and CDR2 SVGAGI (reference sequence). V lost 7 bases, J lost 6 bases, and 10 bases lay in between. The CDR3 coding sequence is TGTGCCAGCACCTCTATGGGCAATGAGCAGTTCTTC. Amino acid sequence: CASTSMGNEQFF.

This clone was recorded only once. The chain combines TRBV28 with TRBJ2-6, with 7 positions matching TRBD2. Germline assignment: CDR1 MDHEN and CDR2 SYDVKM. This CDR3 contains 16 residues. V lost 3 bases, J lost 2 bases, and 4 bases stayed unmatched. The CDR3 region has the DNA TGTGCCAGCAGTTTGCGCCGGGGGGCTGGGGCCAACGTCCTGACTTTC. Translating gives CASSLRRGAGANVLTF.

This clone was seen once. J is TRBJ1-2 and V is TRBV7-2; D may be TRBD1 (5 bases). Germline-derived CDR1 and CDR2 are SGHTA and FQGNSA. Trimming took off 1 base at V and 0 bases at J, with 9 bases between the two ends. The CDR3 length is 15 residues. CDR3 nucleotide sequence: TGTGCCAGCAGCTTAGAGAGGGGTGCTAACTATGGCTACACCTTC. This gives the protein CASSLERGANYGYTF.

V and J are TRBV4-3 and TRBJ2-7; D is ambiguous. The CDR3 covers 14 residues. Germline V CDR1 and CDR2: LGHNA, YSLEER. Trimming cost V 0 bases and J 4 bases, with 10 bases left between them. The CDR3 reads CASSQDPTPYEQYF. Here the CDR3 DNA reads TGCGCCAGCAGCCAAGATCCAACCCCTTACGAGCAGTACTTC.

This rearrangement joins TRBV27 to TRBJ2-3; 13 bases are shared with TRBD2. CDR1 and CDR2 (germline): MNHEY, SMNVEV (reference sequence). V was clipped by 3 bases and J by 7 bases; unmatched bases: 4. This CDR3 region has 15 residues. CDR3 in amino acids: CASSFTSGGANTQYF. The CDR3 coding sequence is TGTGCCAGCAGTTTTACTAGCGGGGGGGCGAATACGCAGTATTTT.

About this clone itself: The sample has other DNA sequences that encode this CDR3 too. V is TRBV19 and J is TRBJ1-2, with TRBD1 matching over 7 bases. From germline, CDR1 is LNHDA and CDR2 SQIVND (reference sequence). CDR3 length: 13 amino acids. Unmatched junction bases numbered 5, after V lost 5 bases and J lost 5 bases. The CDR3 region is CASSGQGVYGYTF. As DNA, the CDR3 is TGTGCCAGTAGTGGGCAGGGGGTGTATGGCTACACCTTC.

This chain joins TRBV30 and TRBJ2-3; 8 positions match TRBD2. With V trimmed by 0 bases and J by 1 base, 9 bases remained unmatched. The CDR3 covers 17 residues. Germline assignment: CDR1 GTSNPN and CDR2 SVGIG (reference sequence). The chain's CDR3 is CAWSVRLAGYRTDTQYF. CDR3 sequence (DNA): TGTGCCTGGAGTGTACGGCTAGCGGGTTACCGCACAGATACGCAGTATTTT. The whole variable domain, remainder taken from reference TRBV30 and TRBJ2-3, is SQTIHQWPATLVQPVGSPLSLECTVEGTSNPNLYWYRQAAGRGLQLLFYSVGIGQISSEVPQNLSASRPQDRQFILSSKKLLLSDSGFYLCAWSVRLAGYRTDTQYFGPGTRLTVL.

This clone was counted once. The V call is TRBV5-5, the J call TRBJ1-5; no clear D gene. This CDR3 contains 15 residues. Deletions cut 0 bases from V and 0 bases from J, with 7 bases between. Germline assignment: CDR1 SGHKS and CDR2 YYEKEE (reference sequence). The CDR3 loop is CASSLAAASNQPQHF. CDR3 DNA: TGTGCCAGCAGCTTGGCGGCAGCTAGCAATCAGCCCCAGCATTTT.

The chain is built from TRBV4-1 and TRBJ2-5; TRBD2 agrees at 8 bases. Germline CDR1 and CDR2: MGHRA and YSYEKL. This CDR3 is 15 amino acids long. With V trimmed by 2 bases and J by 4 bases, 6 bases remained unmatched. CDR3 sequence reads: CASSQTAGAGETQYF. The CDR3 bases are TGCGCCAGCAGCCAAACAGCGGGGGCGGGAGAGACCCAGTACTTC.

J is TRBJ2-7 and V is TRBV10-3, with TRBD1 identical over 7 bases. The J segment lost 9 bases and the V segment lost 0 bases, leaving 5 bases of the junction unmatched. This CDR3 has 13 amino acids. Germline V gives CDR1 ENHRY, CDR2 SYGVKD. The CDR3 coding sequence is TGTGCCATCAGTGAGTCGACAGGGTCCCCGCAGTACTTC. This gives the protein CAISESTGSPQYF.

The chain links TRBV25-1 to TRBJ2-5, with D possibly being TRBD1 (5 bases). This CDR3 has 14 residues. V gave up 2 bases and J gave up 5 bases, with 12 bases separating them. The germline V gene encodes CDR1 MGHDK and CDR2 SYGVNS. CDR3 protein: CASSEGPRAETQYF. CDR3 bases: TGTGCCAGCAGTGAAGGGCCCAGGGCTGAGACCCAGTACTTC.

The rearrangement joins TRBV19 to TRBJ1-6; 7 nucleotides agree with TRBD1. V dropped 5 bases and J dropped 7; count of bases not matched to a gene: 5. Germline V gene data show CDR1 as LNHDA and CDR2 as SQIVND (reference sequence). The CDR3 runs 14 residues. The CDR3, as DNA: TGTGCCAGTAGTCTAGGGGGCTTGAATTCACCCCTCCACTTT. This encodes CASSLGGLNSPLHF.

J is TRBJ1-1 and V is TRBV6-1; no reliable D call. From germline, CDR1 is MNHNS and CDR2 SASEGT. The CDR3 covers 14 residues. V dropped 5 bases and J dropped 0 bases, with 10 bases sitting between them. The CDR3 nucleotides are TGTGCCAGCAGTCCAGTACAGTTGAACACTGAAGCTTTCTTT. Its translation is CASSPVQLNTEAFF.

Here the CDR3 reads CASSPPGGPTDTQYF. The CDR3 DNA follows: TGTGCCAGCTCACCACCGGGAGGGCCAACAGATACGCAGTATTTT. The chain recombines TRBV18 with TRBJ2-3, with TRBD2 matching over 7 bases. This CDR3 contains 15 residues. The germline V gene encodes CDR1 KGHSH and CDR2 LQKENI. Trimming removed 0 bases from V and 3 bases from J; junction bases left unmatched: 3.